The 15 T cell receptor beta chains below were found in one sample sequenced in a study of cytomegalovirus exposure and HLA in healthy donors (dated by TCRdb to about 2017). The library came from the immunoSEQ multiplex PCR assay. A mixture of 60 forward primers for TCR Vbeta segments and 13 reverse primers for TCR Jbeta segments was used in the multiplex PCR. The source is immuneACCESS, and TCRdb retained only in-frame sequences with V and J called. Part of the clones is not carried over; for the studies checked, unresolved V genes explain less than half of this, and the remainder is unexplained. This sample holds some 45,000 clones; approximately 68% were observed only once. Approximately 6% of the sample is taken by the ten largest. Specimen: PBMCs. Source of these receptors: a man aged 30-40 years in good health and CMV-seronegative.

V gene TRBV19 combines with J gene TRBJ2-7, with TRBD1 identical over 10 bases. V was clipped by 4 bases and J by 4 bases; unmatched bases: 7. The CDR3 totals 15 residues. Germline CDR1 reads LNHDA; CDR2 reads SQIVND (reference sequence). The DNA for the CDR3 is TGTGCCAGTAGTACCATGACAGGGGGCGAGTACGAGCAGTACTTC. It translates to CASSTMTGGEYEQYF.

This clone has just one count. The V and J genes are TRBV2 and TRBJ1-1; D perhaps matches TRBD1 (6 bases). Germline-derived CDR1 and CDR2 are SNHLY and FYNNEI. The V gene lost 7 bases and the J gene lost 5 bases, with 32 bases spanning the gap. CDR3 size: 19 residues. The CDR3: CASTNRGLGADTGSTEAFF. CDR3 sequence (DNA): TGTGCCAGCACCAACCGAGGGCTGGGGGCCGATACAGGGAGTACTGAAGCTTTCTTT.

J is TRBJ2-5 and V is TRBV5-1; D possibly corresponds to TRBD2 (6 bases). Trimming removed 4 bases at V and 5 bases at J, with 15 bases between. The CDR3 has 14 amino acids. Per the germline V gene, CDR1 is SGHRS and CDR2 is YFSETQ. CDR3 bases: TGCGCCAGCAGCCCGAGCGGGTTTGGCGAGACCCAGTACTTC. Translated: CASSPSGFGETQYF.

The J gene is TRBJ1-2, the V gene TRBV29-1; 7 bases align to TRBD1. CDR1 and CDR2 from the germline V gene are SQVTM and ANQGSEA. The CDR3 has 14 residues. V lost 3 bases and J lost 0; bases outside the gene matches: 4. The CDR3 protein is CSVEDRQANYGYTF. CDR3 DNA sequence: TGCAGCGTTGAGGACAGGCAAGCTAACTATGGCTACACCTTC.

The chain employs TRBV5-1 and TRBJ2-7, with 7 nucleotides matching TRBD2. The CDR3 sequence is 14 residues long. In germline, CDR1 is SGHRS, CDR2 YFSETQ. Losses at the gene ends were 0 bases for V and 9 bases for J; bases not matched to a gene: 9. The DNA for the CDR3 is TGCGCCAGCAGCTTGGTTGTGGGAGGGCAGGTGCAGTACTTC. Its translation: CASSLVVGGQVQYF.

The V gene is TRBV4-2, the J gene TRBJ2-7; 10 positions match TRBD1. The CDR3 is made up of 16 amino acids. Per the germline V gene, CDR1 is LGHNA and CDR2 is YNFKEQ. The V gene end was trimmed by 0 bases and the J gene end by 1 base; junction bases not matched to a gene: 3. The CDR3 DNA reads TGTGCCAGCAGCCAAGATGGGACAGGGGCGTCCTACGAGCAGTACTTC. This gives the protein CASSQDGTGASYEQYF.

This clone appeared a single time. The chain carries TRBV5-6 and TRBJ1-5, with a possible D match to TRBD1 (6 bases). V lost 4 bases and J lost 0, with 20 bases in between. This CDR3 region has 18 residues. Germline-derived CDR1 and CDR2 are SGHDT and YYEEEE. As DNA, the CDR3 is TGTGCCAGCAGCAGGTACGCACAGGGCCCTTATAGCAATCAGCCCCAGCATTTT. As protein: CASSRYAQGPYSNQPQHF.

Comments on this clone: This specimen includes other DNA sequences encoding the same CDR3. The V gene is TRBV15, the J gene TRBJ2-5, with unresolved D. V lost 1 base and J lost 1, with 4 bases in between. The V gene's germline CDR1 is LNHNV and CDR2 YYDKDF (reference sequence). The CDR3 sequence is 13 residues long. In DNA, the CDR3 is TGTGCCACCAGCAGAGGTCTCCAAGAGACCCAGTACTTC. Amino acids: CATSRGLQETQYF.

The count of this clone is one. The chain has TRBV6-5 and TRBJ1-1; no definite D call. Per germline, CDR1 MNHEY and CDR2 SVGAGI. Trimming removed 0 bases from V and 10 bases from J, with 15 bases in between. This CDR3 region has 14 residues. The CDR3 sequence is CASSYSNRGSAAFF. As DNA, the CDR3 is TGTGCCAGCAGTTACTCGAACCGCGGTTCTGCAGCTTTCTTT.

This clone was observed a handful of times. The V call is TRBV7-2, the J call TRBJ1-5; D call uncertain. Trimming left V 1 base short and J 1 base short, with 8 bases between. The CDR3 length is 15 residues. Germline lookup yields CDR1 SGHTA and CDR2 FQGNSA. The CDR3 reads CASSLGAKSNQPQHF. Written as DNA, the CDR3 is TGTGCCAGCAGCTTAGGGGCAAAGAGCAATCAGCCCCAGCATTTT.

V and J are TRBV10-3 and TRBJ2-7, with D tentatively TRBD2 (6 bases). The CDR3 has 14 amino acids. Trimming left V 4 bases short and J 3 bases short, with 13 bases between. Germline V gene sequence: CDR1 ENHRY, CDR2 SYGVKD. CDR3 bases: TGTGCCATCAGTGTCGGACTACCGGTCTACGAGCAGTACTTC. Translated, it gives CAISVGLPVYEQYF.

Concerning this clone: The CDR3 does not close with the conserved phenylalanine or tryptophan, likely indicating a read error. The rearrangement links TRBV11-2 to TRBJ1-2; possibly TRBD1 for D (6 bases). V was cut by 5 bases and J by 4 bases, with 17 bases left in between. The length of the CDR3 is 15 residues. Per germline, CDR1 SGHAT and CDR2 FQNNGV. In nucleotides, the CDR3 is TGTGCCAGCAGCCCCAGGGACACCTTGTCCTATGGCTACACCGTC. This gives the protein CASSPRDTLSYGYTV.

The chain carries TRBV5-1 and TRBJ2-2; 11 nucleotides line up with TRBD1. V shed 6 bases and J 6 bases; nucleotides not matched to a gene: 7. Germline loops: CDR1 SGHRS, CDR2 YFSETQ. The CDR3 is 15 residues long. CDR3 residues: CASTPGQGASGELFF. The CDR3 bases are TGCGCCAGCACCCCCGGACAGGGGGCGTCCGGGGAGCTGTTTTTT.

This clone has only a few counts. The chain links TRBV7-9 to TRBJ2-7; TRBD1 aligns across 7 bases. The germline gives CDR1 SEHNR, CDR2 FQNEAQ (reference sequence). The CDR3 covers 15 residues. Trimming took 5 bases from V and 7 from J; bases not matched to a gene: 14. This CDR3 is CASSRARQGLVEQYF. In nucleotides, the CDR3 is TGTGCCAGCAGCCGGGCAAGACAGGGCCTGGTTGAGCAGTACTTC. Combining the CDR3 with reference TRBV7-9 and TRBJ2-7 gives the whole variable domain DTGVSQNPRHKITKRGQNVTFRCDPISEHNRLYWYRQTLGQGPEFLTYFQNEAQLEKSRLLSDRFSAERPKGSFSTLEIQRTEQGDSAMYLCASSRARQGLVEQYFGPGTRLTVT.

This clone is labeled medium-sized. Here the CDR3 reads CASSQGQGGRNQPQHF. CDR3 nucleotide sequence: TGTGCCAGCAGCCAGGGACAGGGGGGCCGCAATCAGCCCCAGCATTTT. This rearrangement joins TRBV7-9 to TRBJ1-5; 11 bases are a match to TRBD1. The CDR3 is 16 residues long. Germline V CDR1 and CDR2: SEHNR, FQNEAQ (reference sequence). V shed 5 bases and J 2 bases; nucleotides not matched to a gene: 5.